The T cell receptor (beta chain) under discussion was sequenced for a study of OX40 agonist ivuxolimab in advanced cancers. Some clones are missing from TCRdb's copy, which holds only in-frame ones; the method was immunoSEQ multiplex PCR. The data hold approximately 94,000 clones, with roughly 90% observed a single time. The CDR3 is made up of 15 amino acids. Germline V gene data show CDR1 as SGHAT and CDR2 as FQNNGV. Losses at the gene ends were 5 bases for V and 2 bases for J; bases not matched to a gene: 6. Sequenced here: CD4+ or CD8+ T cells sorted from blood, sampled in a trial of the OX40 agonist ivuxolimab. The TCR originated in an adult with an advanced solid tumor such as melanoma, head and neck, liver or kidney cancer. The J gene is TRBJ1-1, the V gene TRBV11-2; 9 nucleotides align to TRBD1. CDR3 bases: TGTGCCAGCAGCCCGGGACAGGGCGGAAACACTGAAGCTTTCTTT. Its translation is CASSPGQGGNTEAFF.